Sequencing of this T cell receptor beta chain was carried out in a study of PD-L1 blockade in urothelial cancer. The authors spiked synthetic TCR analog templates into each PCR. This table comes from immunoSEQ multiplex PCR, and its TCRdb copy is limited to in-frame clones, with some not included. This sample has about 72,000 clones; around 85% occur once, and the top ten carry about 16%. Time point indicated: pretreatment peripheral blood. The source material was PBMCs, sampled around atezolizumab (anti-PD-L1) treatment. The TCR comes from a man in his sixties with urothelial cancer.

CDR3: CASSWGVSDTYEQYF. CDR3 nucleotides: TGTGCCAGCAGTTGGGGGGTTTCGGACACCTACGAGCAGTACTTC. The chain employs TRBV11-2 and TRBJ2-7; tentatively, D is TRBD2 (6 bases). The CDR3 runs 15 residues. V lost 6 bases, J lost 2 bases, and 17 bases lay in between. CDR1 and CDR2 from the germline V gene are SGHAT and FQNNGV.